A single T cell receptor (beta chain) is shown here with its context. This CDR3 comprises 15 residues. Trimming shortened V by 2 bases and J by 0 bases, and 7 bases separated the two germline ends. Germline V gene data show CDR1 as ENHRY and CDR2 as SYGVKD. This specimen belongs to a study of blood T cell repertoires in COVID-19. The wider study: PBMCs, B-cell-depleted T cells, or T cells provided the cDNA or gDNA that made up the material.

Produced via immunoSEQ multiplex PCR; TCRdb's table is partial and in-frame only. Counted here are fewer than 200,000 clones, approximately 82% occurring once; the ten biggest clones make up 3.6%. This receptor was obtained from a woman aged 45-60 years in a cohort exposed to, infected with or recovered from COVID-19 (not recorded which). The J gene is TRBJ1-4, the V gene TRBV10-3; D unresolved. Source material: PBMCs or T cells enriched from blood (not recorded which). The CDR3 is CAISEGVATNEKLFF. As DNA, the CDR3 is TGTGCCATCAGTGAGGGAGTTGCAACTAATGAAAAACTGTTTTTT.